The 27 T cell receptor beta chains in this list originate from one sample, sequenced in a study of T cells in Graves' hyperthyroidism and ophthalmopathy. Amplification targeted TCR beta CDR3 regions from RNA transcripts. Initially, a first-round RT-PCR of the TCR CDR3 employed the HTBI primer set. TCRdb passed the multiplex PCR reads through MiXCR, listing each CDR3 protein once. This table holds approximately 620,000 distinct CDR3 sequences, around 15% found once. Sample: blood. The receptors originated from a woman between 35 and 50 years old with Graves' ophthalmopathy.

In DNA, the CDR3 is TGTGCTAGTGGTTTGGTATTGGGGGGGCAAAACACTGAAGCTTTCTTT. It codes for CASGLVLGGQNTEAFF. The V and J genes are TRBV12-5 and TRBJ1-1, with a possible D match to TRBD1 (6 bases). This CDR3 is 16 amino acids long. Germline loops: CDR1 LGHNT, CDR2 FRNRAP. The germline V and J ends were trimmed by 0 bases and 2 bases, with 13 bases remaining between them.

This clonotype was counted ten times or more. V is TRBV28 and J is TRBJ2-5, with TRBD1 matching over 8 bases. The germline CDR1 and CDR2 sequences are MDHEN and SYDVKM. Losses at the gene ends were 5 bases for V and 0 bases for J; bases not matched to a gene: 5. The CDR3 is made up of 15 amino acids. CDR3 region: CASSTGTGYQETQYF. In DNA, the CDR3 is TGTGCCAGCAGTACCGGGACAGGCTACCAAGAGACCCAGTACTTC.

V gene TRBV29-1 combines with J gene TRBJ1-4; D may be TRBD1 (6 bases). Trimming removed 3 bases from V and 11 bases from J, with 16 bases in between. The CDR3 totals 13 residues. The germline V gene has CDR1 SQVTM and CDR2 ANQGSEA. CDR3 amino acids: CSVEEGGGAKLFF. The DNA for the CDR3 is TGCAGCGTTGAGGAGGGGGGGGGGGCGAAACTGTTTTTT. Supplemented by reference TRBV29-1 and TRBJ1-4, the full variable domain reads SAVISQKPSRDICQRGTSLTIQCQVDSQVTMMFWYRQQPGQSLTLIATANQGSEATYESGFVIDKFPISRPNLTFSTLTVSNMSPEDSSIYLCSVEEGGGAKLFFGSGTQLSVL.

In DNA form, the CDR3 reads TGCAGTGCTTACACAGCGGGGGGGGAGCTGTTTTTT. Residues: CSAYTAGGELFF. V is TRBV20-1 and J is TRBJ2-2; 7 nucleotides align to TRBD2. The CDR3 runs to 12 residues. V trimming: 5 bases; J trimming: 8 bases; junction bases outside the gene matches: 5. Germline CDR1 DFQATT, CDR2 SNEGSKA (reference sequence).

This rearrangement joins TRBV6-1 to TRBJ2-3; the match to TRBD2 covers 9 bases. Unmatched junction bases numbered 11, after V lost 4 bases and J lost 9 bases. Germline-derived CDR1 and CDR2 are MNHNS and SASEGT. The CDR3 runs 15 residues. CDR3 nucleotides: TGTGCCAGCAGTGCACGGACTAGCGCCTACACCACGCAGTATTTT. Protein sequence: CASSARTSAYTTQYF.

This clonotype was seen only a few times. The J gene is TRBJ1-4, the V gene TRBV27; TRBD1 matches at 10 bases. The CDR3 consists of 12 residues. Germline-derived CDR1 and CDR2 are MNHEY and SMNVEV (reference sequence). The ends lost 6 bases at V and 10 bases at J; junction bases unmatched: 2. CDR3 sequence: CASRTGGGKLFF. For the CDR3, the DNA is TGTGCCAGCAGGACAGGGGGCGGAAAACTGTTTTTT.

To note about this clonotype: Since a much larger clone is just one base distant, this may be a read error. CDR3 sequence: CASSLEANTGELFF. CDR3 DNA sequence: TGTGCCAGCAGCTTAGAGGCGAACACCGGGGAGCTGTTTTTT. The chain joins TRBV11-3 to TRBJ2-2; D gene ambiguous. The V gene lost 0 bases and the J gene lost 0 bases, with 2 bases spanning the gap. Germline V gives CDR1 SGHNT, CDR2 YENEEA. The CDR3 has 14 amino acids.

CDR3 loop: CASSVLGTSGSHTQYF. The CDR3 coding sequence is TGTGCCAGCAGTGTGCTCGGGACTAGCGGGAGTCATACGCAGTATTTT. This chain uses TRBV2 with TRBJ2-3; 14 bases line up with TRBD2. Germline-derived CDR1 and CDR2 are SNHLY and FYNNEI. J lost 7 bases, V lost 4 bases, and 7 bases had no gene match. This CDR3 region has 16 residues.

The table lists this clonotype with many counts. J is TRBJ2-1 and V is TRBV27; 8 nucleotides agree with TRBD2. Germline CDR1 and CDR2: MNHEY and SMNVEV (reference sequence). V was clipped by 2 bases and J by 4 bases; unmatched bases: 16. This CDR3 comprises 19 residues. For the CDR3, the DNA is TGTGCCAGCAGTTTAATGCGACAAAAAGGACTAGCAGGTTACAATGAGCAGTTCTTC. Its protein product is CASSLMRQKGLAGYNEQFF.

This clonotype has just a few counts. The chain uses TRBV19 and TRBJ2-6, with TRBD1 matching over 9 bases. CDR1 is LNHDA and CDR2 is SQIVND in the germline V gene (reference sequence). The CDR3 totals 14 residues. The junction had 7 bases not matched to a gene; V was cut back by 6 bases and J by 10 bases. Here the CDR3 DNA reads TGTGCCAGTAGATCGGGACAGGGTCCAAACGTCCTGACTTTC. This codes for CASRSGQGPNVLTF.

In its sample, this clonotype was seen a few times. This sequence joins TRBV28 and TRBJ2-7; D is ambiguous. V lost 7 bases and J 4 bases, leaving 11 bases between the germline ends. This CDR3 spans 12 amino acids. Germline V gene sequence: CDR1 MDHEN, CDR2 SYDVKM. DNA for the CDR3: TGTGCCAGCACATCAGGTATTTACGAGCAGTACTTC. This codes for CASTSGIYEQYF.

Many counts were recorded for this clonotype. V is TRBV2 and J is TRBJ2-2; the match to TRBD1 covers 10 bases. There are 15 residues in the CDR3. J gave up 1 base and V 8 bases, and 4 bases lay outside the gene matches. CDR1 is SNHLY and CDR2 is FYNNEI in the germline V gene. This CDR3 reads CASGRDRGNTGELFF. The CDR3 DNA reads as TGTGCCAGCGGCAGGGACAGGGGGAACACCGGGGAGCTGTTTTTT.

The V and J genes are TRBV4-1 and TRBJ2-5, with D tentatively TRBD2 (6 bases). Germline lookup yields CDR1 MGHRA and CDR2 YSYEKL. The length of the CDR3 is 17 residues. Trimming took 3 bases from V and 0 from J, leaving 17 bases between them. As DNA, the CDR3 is TGCGCCAGCAGCCAGGAGGGCCTTATCACGTACCAAGAGACCCAGTACTTC. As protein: CASSQEGLITYQETQYF.

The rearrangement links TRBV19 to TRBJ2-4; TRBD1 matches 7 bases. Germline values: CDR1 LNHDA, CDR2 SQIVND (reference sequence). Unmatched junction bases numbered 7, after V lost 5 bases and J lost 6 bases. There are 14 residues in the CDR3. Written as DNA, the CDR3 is TGTGCCAGTAGTCGCGACAGGGATGGAAACATTCAGTACTTC. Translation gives CASSRDRDGNIQYF.

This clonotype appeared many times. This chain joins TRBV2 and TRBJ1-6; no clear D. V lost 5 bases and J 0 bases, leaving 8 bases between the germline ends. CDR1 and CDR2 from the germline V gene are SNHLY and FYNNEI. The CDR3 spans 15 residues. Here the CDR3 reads CASSSQSSYNSPLHF. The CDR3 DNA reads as TGTGCCAGCAGTTCACAGAGCTCCTATAATTCACCCCTCCACTTT.

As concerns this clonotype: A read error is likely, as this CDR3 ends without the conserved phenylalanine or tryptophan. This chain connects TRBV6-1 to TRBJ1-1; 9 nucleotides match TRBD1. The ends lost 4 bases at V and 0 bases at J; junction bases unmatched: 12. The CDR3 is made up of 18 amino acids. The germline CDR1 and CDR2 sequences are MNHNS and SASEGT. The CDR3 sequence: CASSGPRGRDRVNTEAFS. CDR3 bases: TGTGCCAGCAGTGGTCCCAGAGGCAGGGACAGGGTGAACACTGAAGCTTTCTCT.

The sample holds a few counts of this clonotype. The DNA of the CDR3 is TGTGCCACCTCCCGCTCCTACAATGAGCAGTTCTTC. Encoded protein: CATSRSYNEQFF. The chain uses TRBV6-2 or TRBV6-3 and TRBJ2-1, with D hard to call. The ends were cut back, 10 bases at V and 0 bases at J, with 7 bases in the middle. Germline V gene lookup returns CDR1 MNHEY and CDR2 SVGEGT. This CDR3 is built from 12 residues.

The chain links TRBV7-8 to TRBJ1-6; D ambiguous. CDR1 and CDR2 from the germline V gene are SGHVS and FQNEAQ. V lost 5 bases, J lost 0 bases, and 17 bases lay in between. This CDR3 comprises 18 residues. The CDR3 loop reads CASSHTRGESSYNSPLHF. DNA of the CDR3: TGTGCCAGCAGCCACACCCGAGGCGAGAGCTCCTATAATTCACCCCTCCACTTT.

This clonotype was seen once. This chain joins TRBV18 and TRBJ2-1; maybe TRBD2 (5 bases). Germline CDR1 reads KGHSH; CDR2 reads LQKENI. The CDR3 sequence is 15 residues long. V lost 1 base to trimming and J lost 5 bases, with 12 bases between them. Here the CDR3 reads CASSPQGVVNNEQFF. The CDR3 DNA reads TGTGCCAGCTCACCACAGGGAGTAGTAAACAATGAGCAGTTCTTC.

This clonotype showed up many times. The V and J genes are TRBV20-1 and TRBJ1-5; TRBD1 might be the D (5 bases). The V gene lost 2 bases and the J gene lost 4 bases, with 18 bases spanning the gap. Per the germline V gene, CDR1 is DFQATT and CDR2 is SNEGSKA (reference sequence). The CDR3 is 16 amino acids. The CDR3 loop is CSARNFRQLENQPQHF. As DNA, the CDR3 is TGCAGTGCTAGAAACTTTCGACAGCTTGAGAATCAGCCCCAGCATTTT.

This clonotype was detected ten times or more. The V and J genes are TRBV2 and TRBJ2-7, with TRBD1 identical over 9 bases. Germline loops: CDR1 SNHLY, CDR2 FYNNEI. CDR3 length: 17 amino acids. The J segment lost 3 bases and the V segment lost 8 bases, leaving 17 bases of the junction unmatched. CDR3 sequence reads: CASFPGTGRIWDYEQYF. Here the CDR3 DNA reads TGTGCCAGCTTCCCCGGGACAGGGAGAATTTGGGACTACGAGCAGTACTTC.

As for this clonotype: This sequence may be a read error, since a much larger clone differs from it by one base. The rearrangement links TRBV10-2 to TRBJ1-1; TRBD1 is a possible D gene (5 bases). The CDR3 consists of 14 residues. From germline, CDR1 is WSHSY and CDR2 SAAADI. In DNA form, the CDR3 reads TGCGCCAGCATCGATGGGGGTTTGAACACTGAAGCTTCCTTT. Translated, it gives CASIDGGLNTEASF.

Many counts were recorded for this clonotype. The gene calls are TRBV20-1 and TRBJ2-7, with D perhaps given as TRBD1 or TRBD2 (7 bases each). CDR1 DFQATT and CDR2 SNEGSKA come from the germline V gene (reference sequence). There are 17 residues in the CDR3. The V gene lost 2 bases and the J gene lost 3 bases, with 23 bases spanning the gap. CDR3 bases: TGCAGTGCTAGACCTCAGGGGGGGGGGACAGATGTCTACGAGCAGTACTTC. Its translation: CSARPQGGGTDVYEQYF.

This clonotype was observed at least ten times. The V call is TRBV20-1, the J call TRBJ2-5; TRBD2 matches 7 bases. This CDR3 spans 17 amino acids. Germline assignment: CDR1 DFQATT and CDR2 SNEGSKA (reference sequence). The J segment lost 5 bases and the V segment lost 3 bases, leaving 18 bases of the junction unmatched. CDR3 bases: TGCAGTGCTAGTCCCCCTCCGCGGACTAGTGTTGAGGAGACCCAGTACTTC. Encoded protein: CSASPPPRTSVEETQYF.

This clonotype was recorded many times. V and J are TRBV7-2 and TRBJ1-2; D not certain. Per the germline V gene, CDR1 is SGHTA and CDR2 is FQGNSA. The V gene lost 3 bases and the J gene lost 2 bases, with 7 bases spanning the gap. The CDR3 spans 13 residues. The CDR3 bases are TGTGCCAGCAGCTTGGGGAGGAACTATGGCTACACCTTC. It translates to CASSLGRNYGYTF. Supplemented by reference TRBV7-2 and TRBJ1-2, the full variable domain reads GAGVSQSPSNKVTEKGKDVELRCDPISGHTALYWYRQSLGQGLEFLIYFQGNSAPDKSGLPSDRFSAERTGGSVSTLTIQRTQQEDSAVYLCASSLGRNYGYTFGSGTRLTVV.

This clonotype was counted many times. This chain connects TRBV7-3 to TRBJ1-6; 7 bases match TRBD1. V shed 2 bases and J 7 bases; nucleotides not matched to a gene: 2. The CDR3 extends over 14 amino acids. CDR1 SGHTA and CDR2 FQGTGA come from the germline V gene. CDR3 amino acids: CASSLGTENSPLHF. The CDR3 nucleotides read TGTGCCAGCAGCTTAGGGACAGAGAATTCACCCCTCCACTTT. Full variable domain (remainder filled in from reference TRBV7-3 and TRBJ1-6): GAGVSQTPSNKVTEKGKYVELRCDPISGHTALYWYRQSLGQGPEFLIYFQGTGAADDSGLPNDRFFAVRPEGSVSTLKIQRTERGDSAVYLCASSLGTENSPLHFGNGTRLTVT.

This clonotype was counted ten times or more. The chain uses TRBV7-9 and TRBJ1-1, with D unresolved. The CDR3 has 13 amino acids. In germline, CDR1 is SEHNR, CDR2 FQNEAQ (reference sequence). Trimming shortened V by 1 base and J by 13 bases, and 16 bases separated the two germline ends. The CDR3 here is CASSLDAAAENFF. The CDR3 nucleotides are TGTGCCAGCAGCTTAGACGCGGCCGCGGAGAATTTCTTT. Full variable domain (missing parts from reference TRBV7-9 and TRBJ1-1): DTGVSQNPRHKITKRGQNVTFRCDPISEHNRLYWYRQTLGQGPEFLTYFQNEAQLEKSRLLSDRFSAERPKGSFSTLEIQRTEQGDSAMYLCASSLDAAAENFFGQGTRLTVV.